These T cell receptor beta chains were read from a single sample in a study of T-cell reconstitution after alpha-beta-depleted transplantation in children. One entry per CDR3 protein results from TCRdb running MiXCR on the PCR reads. The data contain fewer than 250,000 distinct CDR3 sequences, about 15% of them singletons. This material consisted of PBMCs, mostly from graft donor cells, taken 360 days after TCRalphabeta/CD19-depleted stem cell transplant. All receptors come from a male patient between 2 and 10 years old who had a stem cell transplant for acute lymphoblastic leukemia, so the T cells may come from the graft donor. Both conserved end residues are part of each CDR3. Fields, in order: V gene, D gene, J gene, clone size, CDR3 DNA, CDR3 protein. A D gene is named only where the DNA matches it firmly. For some rows the clone size is stated as once, few or many, or as a class when expanded; others skip it.

TRBV7-8,-,TRBJ2-3,few,TGTGCCAGCAGCTTAACAGCCATCACAGATACGCAGTATTTT,CASSLTAITDTQYF
TRBV15,-,TRBJ2-7,-,TGTGCCACCAGCAGAGATACAGGGACCTACGAGCAGTACTTC,CATSRDTGTYEQYF
TRBV6-1,TRBD2,TRBJ2-1,-,TGTGCCAGCAGTGCCCCCCAACTAGCGGGGAATGAGCAGTTCTTC,CASSAPQLAGNEQFF
TRBV12-3/TRBV12-4,-,TRBJ1-2,few,TGTGCCAGCAGCCACGGACGGGGGGAAGGCTACACCTTC,CASSHGRGEGYTF
TRBV5-1,-,TRBJ2-7,many,TGCGCCAGCAGCTTGGTGGGGAACTACGAGCAGTACTTC,CASSLVGNYEQYF
TRBV12-3/TRBV12-4,TRBD1,TRBJ2-7,many,TGTGCCAGCAGTTTAGGGACAGGAAAATACGAGCAGTACTTC,CASSLGTGKYEQYF
TRBV29-1,-,TRBJ1-1,many,TGCAGCGGGAGCCGCCAGGGTGGGGCTTTCTTT,CSGSRQGGAFF
TRBV29-1,TRBD1,TRBJ2-7,-,TGCAGCGTCCAAGGTGCGGACAGGTCTTACGAGCAGTACTTC,CSVQGADRSYEQYF
TRBV24-1,-,TRBJ2-2,-,TGTGCCACCTCAAAGTCGTCCGGGGAGCTGTTTTTT,CATSKSSGELFF
TRBV12-3/TRBV12-4,-,TRBJ2-5,many,TGTGCCAGCAGTTTTGGGGGAAAACAAGAGACCCAGTACTTC,CASSFGGKQETQYF
TRBV20-1,-,TRBJ2-1,-,TGCTGTGCTAGGTACCCTGAGGGCAGTTCCTACAATGAGCAGTTCTTC,CCARYPEGSSYNEQFF
TRBV27,-,TRBJ2-3,many,TGTGCCAGCAGTTTCGAGGGGCTTAGCACAGATACGCAGTATTTT,CASSFEGLSTDTQYF
TRBV7-3,TRBD1,TRBJ2-3,few,TGTGCCAGCAGCCAAACGGGACAGGTCACAGATACGCAGTATTTT,CASSQTGQVTDTQYF
TRBV12-3/TRBV12-4,-,TRBJ2-5,-,TGTGCCAGCAGTTTAGGAGGGATGAAGACCCAGTACTTC,CASSLGGMKTQYF
TRBV5-1,TRBD1,TRBJ1-5,few,TGCGCCAGCAGCTCGGGACAGGGGGCAGATCAGCCCCAGCATTTT,CASSSGQGADQPQHF
TRBV5-1,TRBD2,TRBJ2-6,-,TGCGCCAGCAGCTTGGGACTAGCTAACTCTGGGGCCAACGTCCTGACTTTC,CASSLGLANSGANVLTF
TRBV4-1,-,TRBJ2-2,few,TGCGCCAGCAGCCCGCCCTCGTCGAGGGTATTGCACACCGGGGAGCTGTTTTTT,CASSPPSSRVLHTGELFF
TRBV27,-,TRBJ1-2,-,TGTGCCAGCAGTTTGGCAGGGGATGGCTACACCTTC,CASSLAGDGYTF
TRBV7-6,-,TRBJ1-1,-,TGTGCCAGCAGCTTGGTACCACAGGCGCGGGCAGCTTTCTTT,CASSLVPQARAAFF
TRBV27,-,TRBJ2-7,-,TGTGCCAGCAGTTTATCCAACAGGTACCGCTCCTACGAGCAGTACTTC,CASSLSNRYRSYEQYF
TRBV7-9,-,TRBJ2-7,few,TGTGCCAGCAGCTTATTCACCCTCTACGAGCAGTACTTC,CASSLFTLYEQYF
TRBV18,TRBD1,TRBJ1-1,few,TGTGCCAGCTCACCACCGACAGGGTCGGGCACTGAAGCTTTCTTT,CASSPPTGSGTEAFF
TRBV2,-,TRBJ1-6,few,TGTGCCAGCAGTGAACTGGCTTCACCCCTCCACTTT,CASSELASPLHF
TRBV12-3/TRBV12-4,TRBD1,TRBJ2-3,few,TGTGCCAGCAGTTTTTTCGGGACAGGGGGTTCAGATACGCAGTATTTT,CASSFFGTGGSDTQYF
TRBV27,TRBD2,TRBJ2-1,few,TGTGCCAGCAGACTACTAGCGGGGTATTACAATGAGCAGTTCTTC,CASRLLAGYYNEQFF
TRBV27,-,TRBJ1-5,many,TGTGCCAGCAGTTTATCGGAAAGACGGCAGCCCCAGCATTTT,CASSLSERRQPQHF
TRBV29-1,TRBD1,TRBJ1-4,-,TGCAGCGTTGGGACAGGGAGCGGTAATGAAAAACTGTTTTTT,CSVGTGSGNEKLFF
TRBV6-1,TRBD1,TRBJ1-6,few,TGTGCCAGCTCCGTAACGTCGCAGGGGGCGCTTTCACCCCTCCACTTT,CASSVTSQGALSPLHF
TRBV9,TRBD1,TRBJ2-2,large,TGTGCCAGCAGCGTATCTTCTTTGGGACAGGGCAACACCGGGGAGCTGTTTTTT,CASSVSSLGQGNTGELFF
TRBV12-3/TRBV12-4,TRBD1,TRBJ1-2,-,TGTGCCAGCAGTTTGATCCCACAGGGGGCCTATGGCTACACCTTC,CASSLIPQGAYGYTF
TRBV4-3,-,TRBJ2-5,few,TGCGCCAGCAGCCAGCAGCGGGCGGGGACCCAGTACTTC,CASSQQRAGTQYF
TRBV12-3/TRBV12-4,TRBD1,TRBJ1-1,-,TGTGCCACTCGGGACAGGGAAGAGAACACTGAAGCTTTCTTT,CATRDREENTEAFF
TRBV20-1,-,TRBJ2-3,-,TGCAGTGCTAGAGTGACGTCAGATACGCAGTATTTT,CSARVTSDTQYF
TRBV19,-,TRBJ2-1,-,TGTGCCAGTAAGGGTGGGGCGCGGGGGCGCTCCTACAATGAGCAGTTCTTC,CASKGGARGRSYNEQFF
TRBV4-3,TRBD2,TRBJ2-3,few,TGCGCCAGCAGGAAAGGGACTAGCGGGGGAGATACGCAGTATTTT,CASRKGTSGGDTQYF
TRBV9,-,TRBJ1-3,-,TGTGCCAGCAGCGTAAGGGACGGAGCAGTCGCCTCTGGAAACACCATATATTTT,CASSVRDGAVASGNTIYF
TRBV7-8,TRBD1,TRBJ2-1,-,TGTGCCAGCAGCCCCCGCTTCCGGGACAGGGTCGGCTACAATGAGCAGTTCTTC,CASSPRFRDRVGYNEQFF
TRBV24-1,TRBD1,TRBJ2-1,few,TGTGCCACCAGTGAGTGGACAGGGGACGGCTACAATGAGCAGTTCTTC,CATSEWTGDGYNEQFF
TRBV7-2,-,TRBJ2-5,few,TGTGCCAGCAGCGACCTAGGGTTTAGCCAAGAGACCCAGTACTTC,CASSDLGFSQETQYF
TRBV29-1,-,TRBJ1-6,many,TGCAGCGTCCGGCCCAGCTATAATTCACCCCTCCACTTT,CSVRPSYNSPLHF
TRBV19,-,TRBJ1-1,few,TGTGCCAGTAGTGACCTGATGGGACGGGATTATGAAGCTTTCTTT,CASSDLMGRDYEAFF
TRBV2,-,TRBJ2-1,many,TGTGCCAGCAGTGAATTGTTACAGGGCGATGAGCAGTTCTTC,CASSELLQGDEQFF
TRBV29-1,-,TRBJ2-1,few,TGCAGCGTTGAAGATTGGGCCAGGGTTGGGGTCGGGGATGAGCAGTTCTTC,CSVEDWARVGVGDEQFF
TRBV5-1,TRBD1,TRBJ2-7,-,TGCGCCACCGGGACAGGGGACGGCTCCTACGAGCAGTACTTC,CATGTGDGSYEQYF
TRBV12-5,-,TRBJ2-3,many,TGTGCTAGTGGTTTTGGGCAGAGCACAGATACGCAGTATTTT,CASGFGQSTDTQYF
TRBV5-1,-,TRBJ2-3,many,TGCGCCAGCAGCAGCGGGACAGCCACAGATACGCAGTATTTT,CASSSGTATDTQYF
TRBV2,TRBD1,TRBJ1-1,many,TGTGCCAGCAGTGAACGGCCAGGGGGCACTGAAGCTTTCTTT,CASSERPGGTEAFF
TRBV7-9,-,TRBJ2-2,few,TGTGCCAGCAGCTTCGAAATCTACACCGCGAACACCGGGGAGCTGTTTTTT,CASSFEIYTANTGELFF